The 5 T cell receptor beta chains below all came from one sample that was sequenced in a study of T cells after posttransplantation cyclophosphamide. Sequencing was performed with immunoSEQ multiplex PCR; in TCRdb, only in-frame clones are kept and a portion is missing. The sample presents roughly 13,000 clones, none singletons. Cyclophosphamide on days +3 and +4 followed busulfan-fludarabine conditioning and a marrow graft. Material: PBMCs, obtained approximately 1,100 days after allogeneic stem cell transplant with posttransplant cyclophosphamide. The source is a female patient aged 40 to 55 who received an allogeneic stem cell transplant from a related donor, was CMV-positive, and had no GVHD. Some of these T cells may belong to the graft donor.

This clone has ten or more counts. The chain couples TRBV28 to TRBJ2-3, with D maybe TRBD1 (6 bases). This CDR3 contains 11 residues. The V end lost 6 bases, the J end lost 11 bases, and 12 bases lay between the germline ends. Looked up from germline, CDR1 is MDHEN and CDR2 is SYDVKM. CDR3 in amino acids: CASSYTGQQYF. In nucleotides, the CDR3 is TGTGCCAGCAGCTATACGGGACAGCAGTATTTT.

This clone has at least ten counts. The V gene is TRBV19, the J gene TRBJ1-2; tentative D call: TRBD1 (5 bases). CDR3 size: 15 residues. Germline V gives CDR1 LNHDA, CDR2 SQIVND (reference sequence). The V and J ends lost 10 bases and 3 bases respectively, with 21 bases between them. The CDR3 bases are TGTGCCACCAGACAGTCGGCCGCTTTGGACTATGGCTACACCTTC. Its protein is CATRQSAALDYGYTF.

This clone showed up many times. This chain links TRBV7-9 with TRBJ2-5; 11 bases fit TRBD2. The CDR3 covers 15 residues. Losses at the gene ends were 2 bases for V and 2 bases for J; bases not matched to a gene: 1. Per the germline V gene, CDR1 is SEHNR and CDR2 is FQNEAQ (reference sequence). The CDR3 sequence is CASSLTSGGQETQYF. The CDR3 bases are TGTGCCAGCAGCTTAACTAGCGGGGGACAAGAGACCCAGTACTTC. The whole variable domain, remainder taken from reference TRBV7-9 and TRBJ2-5, is DTGVSQNPRHKITKRGQNVTFRCDPISEHNRLYWYRQTLGQGPEFLTYFQNEAQLEKSRLLSDRFSAERPKGSFSTLEIQRTEQGDSAMYLCASSLTSGGQETQYFGPGTRLLVL.

The chain employs TRBV5-6 and TRBJ2-1; 11 nucleotides line up with TRBD2. V was clipped by 3 bases and J by 9 bases; unmatched bases: 14. CDR3 length: 17 amino acids. The germline gives CDR1 SGHDT, CDR2 YYEEEE. The CDR3 spells CASSSIPSGGPSSEQFF. The CDR3 bases are TGTGCCAGCAGCTCAATTCCTAGCGGGGGGCCCTCTAGTGAGCAGTTCTTC.

In this sample, this clone turned up many times. As DNA, the CDR3 is TGCGCCAGCAGCCAAGACACAGGGGGGGCCTACGAGCAGTACTTC. The encoded protein is CASSQDTGGAYEQYF. The V gene is TRBV4-1, the J gene TRBJ2-7, with D possibly being TRBD1 (8 bases). Deletions cut 0 bases from V and 2 bases from J, with 11 bases between. The length of the CDR3 is 15 residues. CDR1 is MGHRA and CDR2 is YSYEKL in the germline V gene.